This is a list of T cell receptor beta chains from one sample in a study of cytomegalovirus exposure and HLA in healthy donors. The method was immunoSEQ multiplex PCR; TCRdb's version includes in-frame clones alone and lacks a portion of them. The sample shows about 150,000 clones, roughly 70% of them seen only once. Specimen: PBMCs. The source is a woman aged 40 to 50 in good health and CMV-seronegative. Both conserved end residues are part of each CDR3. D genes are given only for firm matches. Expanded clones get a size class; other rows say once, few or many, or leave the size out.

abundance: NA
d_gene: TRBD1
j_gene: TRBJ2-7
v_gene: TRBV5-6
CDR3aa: CASSLTGTGSHEQYF
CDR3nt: TGTGCCAGCAGTCTGACCGGGACAGGGTCCCACGAGCAGTACTTC

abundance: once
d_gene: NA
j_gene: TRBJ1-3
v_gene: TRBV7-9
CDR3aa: CASSPGHLGGNTIYF
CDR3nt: TGTGCCAGCAGCCCGGGACACCTGGGGGGAAACACCATATATTTT

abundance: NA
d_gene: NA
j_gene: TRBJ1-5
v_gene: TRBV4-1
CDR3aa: CASSQTSRTGTNQPQHF
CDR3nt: TGCGCCAGCAGCCAAACTTCTCGTACAGGTACTAATCAGCCCCAGCATTTT

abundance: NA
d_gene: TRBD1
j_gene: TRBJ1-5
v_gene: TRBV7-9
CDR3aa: CASSPPGQGYQPQHF
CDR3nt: TGTGCCAGCAGCCCACCGGGACAGGGGTATCAGCCCCAGCATTTT

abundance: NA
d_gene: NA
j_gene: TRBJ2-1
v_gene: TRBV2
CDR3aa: CARAGGPGASSYNEQFF
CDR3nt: TGTGCCCGGGCCGGGGGACCCGGGGCTAGCTCCTACAATGAGCAGTTCTTC

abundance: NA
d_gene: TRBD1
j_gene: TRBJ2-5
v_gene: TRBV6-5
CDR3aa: CASRGTGKETQYF
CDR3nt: TGTGCCAGCAGAGGGACAGGGAAAGAGACCCAGTACTTC

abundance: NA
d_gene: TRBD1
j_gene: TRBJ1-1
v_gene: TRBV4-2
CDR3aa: CASSPGQGVRNTEAFF
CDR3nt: TGTGCCAGCAGCCCCGGACAGGGGGTAAGGAACACTGAAGCTTTCTTT

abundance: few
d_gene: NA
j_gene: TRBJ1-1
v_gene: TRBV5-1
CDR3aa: CASSFYYKNTEAFF
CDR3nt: TGCGCCAGCAGCTTTTACTACAAGAACACTGAAGCTTTCTTT

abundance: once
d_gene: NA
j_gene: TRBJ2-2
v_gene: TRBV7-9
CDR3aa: CASSLYGGTGELFF
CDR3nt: TGTGCCAGCAGCTTATATGGCGGCACCGGGGAGCTGTTTTTT

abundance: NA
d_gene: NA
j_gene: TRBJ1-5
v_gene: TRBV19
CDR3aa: CASSANQGIQPQHF
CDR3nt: TGTGCCAGTAGCGCGAATCAGGGGATTCAGCCCCAGCATTTT

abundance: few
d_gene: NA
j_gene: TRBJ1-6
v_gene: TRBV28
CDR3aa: CASSFRGQLVF
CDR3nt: TGTGCCAGCAGTTTCAGAGGCCAGTTGGTATTT

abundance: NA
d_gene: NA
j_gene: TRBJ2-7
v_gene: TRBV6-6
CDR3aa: CASSFLYEQYF
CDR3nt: TGTGCCAGCAGTTTCCTCTACGAGCAGTACTTC

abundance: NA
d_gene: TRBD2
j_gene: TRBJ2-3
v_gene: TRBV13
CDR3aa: CASTISGGAFTDTQYF
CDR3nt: TGTGCCAGCACCATTAGCGGGGGGGCCTTCACAGATACGCAGTATTTT

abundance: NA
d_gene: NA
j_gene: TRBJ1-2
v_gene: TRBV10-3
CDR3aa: CAIAPDSRSGYTF
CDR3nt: TGTGCCATCGCCCCGGACAGTCGATCGGGCTACACCTTC

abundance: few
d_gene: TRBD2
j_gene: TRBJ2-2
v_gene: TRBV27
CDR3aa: CASGGLAGTGELFF
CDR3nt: TGTGCCAGCGGAGGGCTAGCGGGGACCGGGGAGCTGTTTTTT

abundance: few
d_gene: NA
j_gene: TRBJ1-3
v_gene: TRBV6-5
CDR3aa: CASSPTGFYGNTIYF
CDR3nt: TGTGCCAGCAGTCCCACAGGGTTTTACGGAAACACCATATATTTT

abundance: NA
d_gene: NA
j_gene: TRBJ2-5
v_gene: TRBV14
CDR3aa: CASSLRQFQETQYF
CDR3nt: TGTGCCAGCAGTTTGCGACAGTTCCAAGAGACCCAGTACTTC

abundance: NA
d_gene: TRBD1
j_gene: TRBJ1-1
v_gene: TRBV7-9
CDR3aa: CASSSTWTGTNTEAFF
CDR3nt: TGTGCCAGCAGCTCGACCTGGACAGGAACGAACACTGAAGCTTTCTTT

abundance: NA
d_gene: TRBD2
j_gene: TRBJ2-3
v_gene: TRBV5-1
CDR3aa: CASSLAQSSGSQADTQYF
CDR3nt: TGCGCCAGCAGCTTGGCCCAGTCTAGCGGGAGCCAGGCAGATACGCAGTATTTT

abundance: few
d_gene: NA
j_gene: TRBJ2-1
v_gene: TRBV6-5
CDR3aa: CATRPGGYDNEQFF
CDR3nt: TGTGCCACCCGGCCCGGGGGATATGACAATGAGCAGTTCTTC

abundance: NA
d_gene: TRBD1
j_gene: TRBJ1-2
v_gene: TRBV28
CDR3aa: CASRKTGTQNGYTF
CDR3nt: TGTGCCAGCAGAAAGACAGGGACTCAGAACGGCTACACCTTC

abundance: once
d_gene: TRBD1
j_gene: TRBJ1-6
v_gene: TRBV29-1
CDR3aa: CSVVVTGNSPLHF
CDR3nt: TGCAGCGTTGTTGTGACAGGGAATTCACCCCTCCACTTT

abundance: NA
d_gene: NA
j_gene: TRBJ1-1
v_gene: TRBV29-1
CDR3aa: CSVEDFGSGRVMAEAFF
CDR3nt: TGCAGCGTTGAAGATTTTGGTAGCGGCAGGGTGATGGCTGAAGCTTTCTTT

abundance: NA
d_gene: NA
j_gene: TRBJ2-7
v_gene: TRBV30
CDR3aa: CAWGPGVSYEQYF
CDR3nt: TGTGCCTGGGGGCCAGGGGTATCCTACGAGCAGTACTTC

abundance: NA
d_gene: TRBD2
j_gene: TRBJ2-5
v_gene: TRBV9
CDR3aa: CASSVGLAGGIGETQYF
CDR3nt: TGTGCCAGCAGCGTAGGGCTAGCGGGGGGGATTGGGGAGACCCAGTACTTC

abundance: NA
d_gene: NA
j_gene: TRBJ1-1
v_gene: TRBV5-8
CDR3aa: CASSLANGGSTEAFF
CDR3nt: TGTGCCAGCAGCTTGGCCAATGGGGGGTCCACTGAAGCTTTCTTT

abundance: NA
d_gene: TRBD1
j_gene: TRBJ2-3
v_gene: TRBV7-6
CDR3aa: CASSLVGQGGGTDTQYF
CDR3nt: TGTGCCAGCAGCTTAGTGGGACAGGGGGGGGGCACAGATACGCAGTATTTT

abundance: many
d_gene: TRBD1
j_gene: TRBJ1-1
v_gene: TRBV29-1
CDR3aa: CSVFGTGSVNTEAFF
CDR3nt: TGCAGCGTATTCGGGACAGGGAGTGTGAACACTGAAGCTTTCTTT

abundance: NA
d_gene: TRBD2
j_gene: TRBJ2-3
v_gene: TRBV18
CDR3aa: CASLTLTSGRTDTQYF
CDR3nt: TGTGCCAGCCTTACCCTGACTAGCGGGCGCACAGATACGCAGTATTTT

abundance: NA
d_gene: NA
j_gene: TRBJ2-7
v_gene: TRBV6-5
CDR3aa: CASSYSSRGPYEQYF
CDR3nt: TGTGCCAGCAGTTACTCGAGCAGGGGTCCCTACGAGCAGTACTTC

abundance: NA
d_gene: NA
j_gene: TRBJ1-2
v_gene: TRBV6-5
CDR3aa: CASSYGFNYGYTF
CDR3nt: TGTGCCAGCAGTTACGGCTTTAACTATGGCTACACCTTC

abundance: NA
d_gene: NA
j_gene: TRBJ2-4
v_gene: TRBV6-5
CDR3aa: CASSSIGGENIQYF
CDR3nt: TGTGCCAGCAGTTCCATAGGGGGAGAAAACATTCAGTACTTC

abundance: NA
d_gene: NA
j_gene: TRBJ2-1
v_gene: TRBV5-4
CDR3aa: CASSLRKRANYNEQFF
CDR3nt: TGTGCCAGCAGCCTGAGGAAGCGGGCGAACTACAATGAGCAGTTCTTC

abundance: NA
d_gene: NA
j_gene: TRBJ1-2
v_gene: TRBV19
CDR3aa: CASSKQSDGYGYTF
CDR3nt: TGTGCCAGTAGTAAACAGTCTGATGGCTATGGCTACACCTTC

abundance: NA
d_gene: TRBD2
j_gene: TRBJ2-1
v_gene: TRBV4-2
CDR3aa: CASSQELAGGYEQFF
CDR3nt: TGTGCCAGCAGCCAGGAACTAGCGGGGGGGTATGAGCAGTTCTTC

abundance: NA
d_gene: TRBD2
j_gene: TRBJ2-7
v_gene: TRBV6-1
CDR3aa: CASSEMALAGVEQYF
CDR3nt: TGTGCCAGCAGTGAAATGGCACTAGCGGGAGTCGAGCAGTACTTC

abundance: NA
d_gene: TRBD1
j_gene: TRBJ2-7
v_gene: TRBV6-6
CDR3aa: CASQGVYEQYF
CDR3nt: TGTGCCAGCCAGGGGGTCTACGAGCAGTACTTC

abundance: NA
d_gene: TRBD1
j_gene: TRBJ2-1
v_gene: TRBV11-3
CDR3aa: CASSLARTGADEQFF
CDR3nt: TGTGCCAGCAGCTTAGCTAGGACAGGGGCGGATGAGCAGTTCTTC

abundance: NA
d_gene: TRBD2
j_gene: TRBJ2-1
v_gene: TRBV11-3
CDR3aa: CASSRWTSGSYNEQFF
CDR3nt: TGTGCCAGCAGCCGATGGACTAGCGGGTCCTACAATGAGCAGTTCTTC

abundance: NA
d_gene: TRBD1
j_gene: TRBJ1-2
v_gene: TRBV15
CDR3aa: CATSRADRASYGYTF
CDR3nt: TGTGCCACCAGCAGGGCCGACAGGGCCTCCTATGGCTACACCTTC

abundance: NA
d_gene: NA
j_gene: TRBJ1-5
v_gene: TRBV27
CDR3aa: CASSPLGQVSNQPQHF
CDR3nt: TGTGCCAGCAGTCCGCTGGGGCAGGTTAGCAATCAGCCCCAGCATTTT

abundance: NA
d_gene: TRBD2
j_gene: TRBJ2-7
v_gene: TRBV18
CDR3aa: CASSPPSGRASEQYF
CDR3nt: TGTGCCAGCTCACCCCCTAGCGGGAGGGCCTCCGAGCAGTACTTC

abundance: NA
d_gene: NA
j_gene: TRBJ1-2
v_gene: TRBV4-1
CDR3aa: CASSQVGQGKNGYTF
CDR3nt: TGCGCCAGCAGCCAAGTGGGGCAGGGTAAAAATGGCTACACCTTC

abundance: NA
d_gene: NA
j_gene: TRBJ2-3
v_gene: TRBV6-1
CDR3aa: CASSEIEDTQYF
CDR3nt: TGTGCCAGCAGTGAAATAGAGGATACGCAGTATTTT

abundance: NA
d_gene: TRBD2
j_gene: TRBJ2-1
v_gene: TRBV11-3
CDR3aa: CASSLLAGVGGEQFF
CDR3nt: TGTGCCAGCAGCCTACTAGCGGGAGTGGGCGGTGAGCAGTTCTTC

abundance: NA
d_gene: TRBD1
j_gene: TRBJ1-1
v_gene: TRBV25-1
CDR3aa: CASFTGENTEAFF
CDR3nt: TGTGCCAGCTTTACAGGGGAGAACACTGAAGCTTTCTTT

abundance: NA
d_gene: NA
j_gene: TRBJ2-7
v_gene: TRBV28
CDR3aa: CASRGPGAYEQYF
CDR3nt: TGTGCCAGCAGGGGCCCGGGAGCCTACGAGCAGTACTTC

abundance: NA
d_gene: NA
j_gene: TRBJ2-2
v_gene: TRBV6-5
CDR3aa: CASRSNTGELFF
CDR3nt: TGTGCCAGCAGGTCAAACACCGGGGAGCTGTTTTTT

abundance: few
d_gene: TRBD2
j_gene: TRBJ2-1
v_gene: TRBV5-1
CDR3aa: CASSLQSGRTDNEQFF
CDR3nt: TGCGCCAGCAGCTTACAGAGCGGGAGGACGGACAATGAGCAGTTCTTC

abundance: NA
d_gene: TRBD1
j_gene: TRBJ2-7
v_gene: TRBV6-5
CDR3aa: CASSYATLGQVEQYF
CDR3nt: TGTGCCAGCAGTTACGCCACCCTCGGACAGGTCGAGCAGTACTTC

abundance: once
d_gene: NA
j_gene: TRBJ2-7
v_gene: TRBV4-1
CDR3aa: CASSQDAGPYEQYF
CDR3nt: TGCGCCAGCAGCCAAGATGCAGGGCCGTACGAGCAGTACTTC

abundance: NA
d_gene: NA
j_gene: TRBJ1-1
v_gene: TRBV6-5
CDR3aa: CASLIGYTEAFF
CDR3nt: TGTGCCAGCCTAATCGGGTACACTGAAGCTTTCTTT

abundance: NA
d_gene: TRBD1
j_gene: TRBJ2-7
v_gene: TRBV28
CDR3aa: CASSLRSDRDYEQYF
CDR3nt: TGCGCCAGCAGCCTACGCTCGGACAGGGACTACGAGCAGTACTTC

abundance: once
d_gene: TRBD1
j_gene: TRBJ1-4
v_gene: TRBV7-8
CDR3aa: CASSPGQGNEKLFF
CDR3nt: TGTGCCAGCAGCCCCGGACAGGGGAACGAAAAACTGTTTTTT